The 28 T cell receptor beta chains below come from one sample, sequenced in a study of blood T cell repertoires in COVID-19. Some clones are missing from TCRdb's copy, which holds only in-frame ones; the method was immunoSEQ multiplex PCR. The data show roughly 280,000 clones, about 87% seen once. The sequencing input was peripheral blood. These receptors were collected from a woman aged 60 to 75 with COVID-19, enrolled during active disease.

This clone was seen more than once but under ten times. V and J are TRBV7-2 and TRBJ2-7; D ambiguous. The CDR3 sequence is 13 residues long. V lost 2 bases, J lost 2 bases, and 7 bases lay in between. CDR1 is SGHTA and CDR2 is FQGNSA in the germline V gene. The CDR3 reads CASSLLRAYEQYF. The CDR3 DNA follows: TGTGCCAGCAGCTTATTACGGGCCTACGAGCAGTACTTC.

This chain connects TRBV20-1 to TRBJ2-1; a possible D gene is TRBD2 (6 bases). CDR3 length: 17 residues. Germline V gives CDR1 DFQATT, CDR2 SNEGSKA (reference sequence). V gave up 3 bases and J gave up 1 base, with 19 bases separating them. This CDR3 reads CSASSPSGFSSYNEQFF. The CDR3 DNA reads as TGCAGTGCTAGTTCACCCAGCGGGTTTTCATCCTACAATGAGCAGTTCTTC.

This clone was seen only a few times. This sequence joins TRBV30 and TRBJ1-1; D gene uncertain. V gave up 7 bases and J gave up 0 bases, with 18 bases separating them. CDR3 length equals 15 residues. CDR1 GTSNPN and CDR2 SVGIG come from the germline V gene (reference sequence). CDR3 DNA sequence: TGTGCCTACCGGGGTTCAGCGGATATGAACACTGAAGCTTTCTTT. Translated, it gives CAYRGSADMNTEAFF.

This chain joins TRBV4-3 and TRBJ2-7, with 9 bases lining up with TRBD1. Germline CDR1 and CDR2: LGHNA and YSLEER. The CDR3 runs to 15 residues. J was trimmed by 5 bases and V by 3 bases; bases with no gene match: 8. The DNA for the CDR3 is TGCGCCAGCAGCCACCTGGGACAGGGTCTCCACGAGCAGTACTTC. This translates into CASSHLGQGLHEQYF.

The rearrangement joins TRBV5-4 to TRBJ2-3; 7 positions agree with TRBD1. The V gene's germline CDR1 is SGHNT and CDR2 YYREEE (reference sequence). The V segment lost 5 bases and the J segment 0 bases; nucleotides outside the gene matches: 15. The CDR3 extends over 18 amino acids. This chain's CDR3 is CASRAVGQTRSSTDTQYF. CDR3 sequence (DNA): TGTGCCAGCAGAGCTGTGGGACAGACGAGATCTAGCACAGATACGCAGTATTTT.

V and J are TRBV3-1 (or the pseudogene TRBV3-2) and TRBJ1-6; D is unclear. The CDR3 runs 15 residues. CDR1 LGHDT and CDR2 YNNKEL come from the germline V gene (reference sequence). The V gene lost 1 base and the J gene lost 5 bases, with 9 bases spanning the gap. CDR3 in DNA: TGTGCCAGCAGCCAAGGGGCGGGTGATAATTCACCCCTCCACTTT. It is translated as CASSQGAGDNSPLHF.

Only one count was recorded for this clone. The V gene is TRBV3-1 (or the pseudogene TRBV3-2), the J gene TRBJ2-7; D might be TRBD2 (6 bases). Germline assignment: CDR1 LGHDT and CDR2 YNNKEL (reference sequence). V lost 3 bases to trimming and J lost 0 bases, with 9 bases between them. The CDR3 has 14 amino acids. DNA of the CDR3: TGTGCCAGCAGCCACGGGGGAAGCTCCTACGAGCAGTACTTC. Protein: CASSHGGSSYEQYF.

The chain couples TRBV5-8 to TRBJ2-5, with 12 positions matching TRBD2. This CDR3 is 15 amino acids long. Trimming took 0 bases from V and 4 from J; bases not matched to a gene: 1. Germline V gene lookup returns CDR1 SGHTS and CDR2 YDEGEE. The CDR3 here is CASSLAGLAGETQYF. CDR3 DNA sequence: TGTGCCAGCAGCTTGGCGGGACTAGCGGGAGAGACCCAGTACTTC.

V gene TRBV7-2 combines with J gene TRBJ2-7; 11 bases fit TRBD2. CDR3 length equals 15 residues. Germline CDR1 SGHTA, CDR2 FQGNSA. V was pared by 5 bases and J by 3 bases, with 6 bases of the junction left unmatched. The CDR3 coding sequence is TGTGCCAGCAGCCTTAGCGGGAGGGGTTTCTACGAGCAGTACTTC. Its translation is CASSLSGRGFYEQYF. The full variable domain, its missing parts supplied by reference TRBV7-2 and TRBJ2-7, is GAGVSQSPSNKVTEKGKDVELRCDPISGHTALYWYRQSLGQGLEFLIYFQGNSAPDKSGLPSDRFSAERTGGSVSTLTIQRTQQEDSAVYLCASSLSGRGFYEQYFGPGTRLTVT.

The CDR3 DNA reads TGTGCCAGCTCCTCCGGGACTCAAGAGACCCAGTACTTC. Translation gives CASSSGTQETQYF. The chain recombines TRBV18 with TRBJ2-5; a weak D match, TRBD2 (6 bases). Trimming shortened V by 6 bases and J by 2 bases, and 10 bases separated the two germline ends. This CDR3 is built from 13 residues. Germline V gene sequence: CDR1 KGHSH, CDR2 LQKENI. Together with reference TRBV18 and TRBJ2-5, the CDR3 gives the full variable domain: NAGVMQNPRHLVRRRGQEARLRCSPMKGHSHVYWYRQLPEEGLKFMVYLQKENIIDESGMPKERFSAEFPKEGPSILRIQQVVRGDSAAYFCASSSGTQETQYFGPGTRLLVL.

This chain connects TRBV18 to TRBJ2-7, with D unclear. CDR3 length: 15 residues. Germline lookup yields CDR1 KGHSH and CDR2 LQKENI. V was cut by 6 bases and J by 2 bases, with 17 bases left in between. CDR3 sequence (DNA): TGTGCCAGCTCCCCCGGTGCAGGCGATGCCTACGAGCAGTACTTC. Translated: CASSPGAGDAYEQYF.

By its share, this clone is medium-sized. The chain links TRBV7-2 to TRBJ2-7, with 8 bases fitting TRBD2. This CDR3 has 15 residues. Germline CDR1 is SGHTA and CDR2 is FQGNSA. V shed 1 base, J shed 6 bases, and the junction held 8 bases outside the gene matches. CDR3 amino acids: CASSLVAGPIGEQYF. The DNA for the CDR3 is TGTGCCAGCAGCTTAGTAGCGGGACCCATAGGCGAGCAGTACTTC. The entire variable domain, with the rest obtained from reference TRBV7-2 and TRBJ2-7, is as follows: GAGVSQSPSNKVTEKGKDVELRCDPISGHTALYWYRQSLGQGLEFLIYFQGNSAPDKSGLPSDRFSAERTGGSVSTLTIQRTQQEDSAVYLCASSLVAGPIGEQYFGPGTRLTVT.

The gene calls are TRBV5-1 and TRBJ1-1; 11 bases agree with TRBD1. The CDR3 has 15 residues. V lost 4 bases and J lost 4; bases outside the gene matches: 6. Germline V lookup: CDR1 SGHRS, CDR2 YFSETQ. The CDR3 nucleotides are TGCGCCAGCAGCATCGGGACAGGGGGGAGCACTGAAGCTTTCTTT. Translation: CASSIGTGGSTEAFF.

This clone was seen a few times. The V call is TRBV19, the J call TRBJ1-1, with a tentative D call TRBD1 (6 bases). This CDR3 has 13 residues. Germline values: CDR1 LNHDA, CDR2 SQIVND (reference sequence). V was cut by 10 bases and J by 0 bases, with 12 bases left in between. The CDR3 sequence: CATLDRVNTEAFF. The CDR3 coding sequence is TGTGCCACCTTGGACAGAGTGAACACTGAAGCTTTCTTT.

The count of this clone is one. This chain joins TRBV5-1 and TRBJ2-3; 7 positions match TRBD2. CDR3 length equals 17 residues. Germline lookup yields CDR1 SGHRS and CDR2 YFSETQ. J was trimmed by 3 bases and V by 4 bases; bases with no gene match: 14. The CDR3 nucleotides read TGCGCCAGCAGCCGGAGCCCGGGAGGAGGAGAAACAGATACGCAGTATTTT. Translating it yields CASSRSPGGGETDTQYF. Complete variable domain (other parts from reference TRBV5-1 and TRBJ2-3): KAGVTQTPRYLIKTRGQQVTLSCSPISGHRSVSWYQQTPGQGLQFLFEYFSETQRNKGNFPGRFSGRQFSNSRSEMNVSTLELGDSALYLCASSRSPGGGETDTQYFGPGTRLTVL.

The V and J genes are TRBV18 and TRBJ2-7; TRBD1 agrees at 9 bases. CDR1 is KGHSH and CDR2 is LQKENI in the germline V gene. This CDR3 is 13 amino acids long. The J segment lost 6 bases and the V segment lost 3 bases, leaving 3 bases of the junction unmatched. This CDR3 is CASSPDRGGEQYF. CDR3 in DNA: TGTGCCAGCTCACCGGACAGGGGAGGCGAGCAGTACTTC.

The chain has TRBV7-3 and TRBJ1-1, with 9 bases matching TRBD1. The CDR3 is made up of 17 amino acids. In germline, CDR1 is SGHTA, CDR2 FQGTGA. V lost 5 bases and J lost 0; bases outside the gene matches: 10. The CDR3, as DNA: TGTGCCAGCAGCGCATCCGGGACAGGGTCCATGAACACTGAAGCTTTCTTT. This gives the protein CASSASGTGSMNTEAFF.

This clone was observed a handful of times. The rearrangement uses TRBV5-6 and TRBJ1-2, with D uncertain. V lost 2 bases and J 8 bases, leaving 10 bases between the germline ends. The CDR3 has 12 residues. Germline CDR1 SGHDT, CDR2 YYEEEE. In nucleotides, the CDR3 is TGTGCCAGCAGCTTCAGTTTGTCGGGCTACACCTTC. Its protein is CASSFSLSGYTF.

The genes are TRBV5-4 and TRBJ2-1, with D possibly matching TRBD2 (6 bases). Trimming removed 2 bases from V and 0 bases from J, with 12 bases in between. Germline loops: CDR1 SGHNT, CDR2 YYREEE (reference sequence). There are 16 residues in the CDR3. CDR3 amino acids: CASSFKRASSYNEQFF. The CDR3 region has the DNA TGTGCCAGCAGCTTCAAGCGGGCGAGCTCCTACAATGAGCAGTTCTTC. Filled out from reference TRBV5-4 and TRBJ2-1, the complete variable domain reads ETGVTQSPTHLIKTRGQQVTLRCSSQSGHNTVSWYQQALGQGPQFIFQYYREEENGRGNFPPRFSGLQFPNYSSELNVNALELDDSALYLCASSFKRASSYNEQFFGPGTRLTVL.

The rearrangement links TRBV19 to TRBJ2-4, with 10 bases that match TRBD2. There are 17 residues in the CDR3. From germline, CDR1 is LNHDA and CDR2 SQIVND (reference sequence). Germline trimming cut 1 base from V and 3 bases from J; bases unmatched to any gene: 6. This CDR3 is CASSIGSSGSVKNIQYF. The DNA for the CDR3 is TGTGCCAGTAGTATAGGGTCTAGCGGGAGCGTCAAAAACATTCAGTACTTC.

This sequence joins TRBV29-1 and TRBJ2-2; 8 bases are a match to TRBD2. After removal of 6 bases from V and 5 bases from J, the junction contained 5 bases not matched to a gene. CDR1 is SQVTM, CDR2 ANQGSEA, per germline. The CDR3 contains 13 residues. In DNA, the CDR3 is TGCAGCGTGCTAGCGGGCCTGACCGGGGAGCTGTTTTTT. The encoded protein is CSVLAGLTGELFF.

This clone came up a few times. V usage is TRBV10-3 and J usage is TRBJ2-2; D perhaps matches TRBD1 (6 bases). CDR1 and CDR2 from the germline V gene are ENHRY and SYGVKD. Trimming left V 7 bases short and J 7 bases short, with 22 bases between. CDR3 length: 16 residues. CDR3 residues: CAITDLTGKGGGELFF. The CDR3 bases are TGTGCCATCACCGACCTTACAGGGAAAGGGGGCGGGGAGCTGTTTTTT.

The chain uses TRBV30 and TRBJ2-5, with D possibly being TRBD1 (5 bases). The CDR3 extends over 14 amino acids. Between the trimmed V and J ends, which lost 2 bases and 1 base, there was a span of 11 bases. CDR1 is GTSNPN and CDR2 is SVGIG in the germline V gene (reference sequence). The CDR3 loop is CAWSRGRGQETQYF. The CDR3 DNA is TGTGCCTGGAGTCGAGGAAGGGGCCAAGAGACCCAGTACTTC.

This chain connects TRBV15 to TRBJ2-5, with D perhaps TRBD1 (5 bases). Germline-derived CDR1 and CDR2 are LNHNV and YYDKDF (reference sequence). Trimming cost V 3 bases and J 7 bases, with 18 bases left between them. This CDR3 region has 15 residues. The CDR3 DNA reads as TGTGCCACCAGCAGTCCCCCAGGGCGCTCACGGACCCAGTACTTC. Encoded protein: CATSSPPGRSRTQYF.

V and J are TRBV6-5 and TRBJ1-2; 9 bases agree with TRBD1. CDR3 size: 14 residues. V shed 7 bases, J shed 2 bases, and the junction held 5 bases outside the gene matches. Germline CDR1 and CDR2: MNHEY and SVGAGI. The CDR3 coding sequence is TGTGCCAGCATCGGGACAGGGAGGAACTATGGCTACACCTTC. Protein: CASIGTGRNYGYTF.

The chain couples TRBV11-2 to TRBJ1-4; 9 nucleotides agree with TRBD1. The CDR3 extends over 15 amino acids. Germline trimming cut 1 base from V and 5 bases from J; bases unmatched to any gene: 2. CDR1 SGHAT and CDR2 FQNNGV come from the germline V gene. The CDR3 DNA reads TGTGCCAGCAGCTTAGGACAGGGGGGGAATGAAAAACTGTTTTTT. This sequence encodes CASSLGQGGNEKLFF. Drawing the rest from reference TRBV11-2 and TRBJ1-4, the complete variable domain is EAGVAQSPRYKIIEKRQSVAFWCNPISGHATLYWYQQILGQGPKLLIQFQNNGVVDDSQLPKDRFSAERLKGVDSTLKIQPAKLEDSAVYLCASSLGQGGNEKLFFGSGTQLSVL.

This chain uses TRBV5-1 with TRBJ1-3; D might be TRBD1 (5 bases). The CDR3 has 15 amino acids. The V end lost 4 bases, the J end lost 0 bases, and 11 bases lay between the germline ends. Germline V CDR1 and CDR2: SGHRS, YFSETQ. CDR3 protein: CASSPLGDSGNTIYF. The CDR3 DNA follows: TGCGCCAGCAGCCCGCTAGGGGACTCTGGAAACACCATATATTTT.

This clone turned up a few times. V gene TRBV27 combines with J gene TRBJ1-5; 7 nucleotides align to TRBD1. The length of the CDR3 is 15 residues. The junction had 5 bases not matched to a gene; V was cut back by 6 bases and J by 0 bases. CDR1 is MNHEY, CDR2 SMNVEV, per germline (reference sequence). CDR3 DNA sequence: TGTGCCAGCAGACGGGGACAGTATAGCAATCAGCCCCAGCATTTT. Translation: CASRRGQYSNQPQHF.